This TCR beta chain was recovered during a study of shared clonotypes between healthy human individuals. Whole-study context: The donor pool was made up of two women and three men aged 18 to 49.

Several immunoSEQ plates received, in even portions, the genomic DNA of each subset. Data came from immunoSEQ multiplex PCR; TCRdb stores just in-frame clones and leaves some out. The sample has approximately 340,000 clones, 73% seen once. Regarding the study as a whole: Shared clonotypes: roughly 5% naive CD4, around 3.4% naive CD8, about 2.4% memory CD4, more than 0.3% memory CD8.

Details on this clone: What it recognizes is unknown.

This clonotype originated in a man younger than 40 in good health. The sample comprised memory CD4+ T cells sorted from blood. The subset: CD45RA-negative fraction.

The CDR3: CASSWAGLAGHNEQFF. In DNA form, the CDR3 reads TGTGCCAGCAGTTGGGCCGGACTAGCGGGACACAATGAGCAGTTCTTC. The V gene is TRBV6-5, the J gene TRBJ2-1; TRBD2 agrees at 12 bases. Germline V gene data show CDR1 as MNHEY and CDR2 as SVGAGI. Trimming cost V 4 bases and J 5 bases; bases outside gene matches: 6. The CDR3 consists of 16 residues.